The subject of this entry is one TCR beta chain. Its antigen is currently not known. Qualities for individual bases were not recorded, and no much larger clone is one base off. Relative to germline, V is 3 bases shorter and J is 6 bases shorter, with 19 bases between their ends. CDR1 SGHRS and CDR2 YFSETQ are derived from the germline V gene. Inclusive of the bounding cysteine and phenylalanine, the CDR3 is 15 residues long. Of all the DNA, just the CDR3 is kept, 45 bases in frame from base 1. Ophthalmopathy patients had moderately to severely active disease, Clinical Activity Score of at least 3, NOSPECS grade of at least 4, and duration under 3 months. Exclusion was applied to patients with uncontrolled infections, other autoimmune diseases, pregnancy or lactation. Diagnoses relied on clinical symptoms, serum thyroxine and TRAb, thyroid ultrasound and orbital computed tomography. PBMCs were separated from approximately 9.9 ml of fresh peripheral blood using Ficoll-Paque density gradient centrifugation. Total RNA was extracted with Trizol reagent, and quality was checked on an Agilent 2100 Bioanalyzer.

The data belong to a study of T cells in Graves' hyperthyroidism and ophthalmopathy (dated by TCRdb to the late 2010s). About the full investigation: Peripheral blood samples were taken at initial diagnosis, before any treatment was given. In addition, the study compared T-cell repertoires in thyroid tissue and in blood from about 6 Graves' hyperthyroidism patients. The paper reports TCR Vbeta CDR3 sequencing of 135 peripheral blood samples: over 40 ophthalmopathy, under 80 hyperthyroidism and around 17 progressor patients. Once sampling was done, hyperthyroidism patients were given methimazole at a starting dose of 30 mg daily, whereas ophthalmopathy patients were given high-dose intravenous methylprednisolone. For training and testing, the 100 or so patients in the discovery cohort were randomly divided in a 7:3 ratio. To identify distinguishing TCR V-J signatures, a discovery cohort of 95 to 100 patients was used, comprising 43 with Graves' ophthalmopathy and some 57 with stable Graves' hyperthyroidism. Whether ophthalmopathy could be predicted prospectively was tested in an independent validation cohort made up of 18 to 20 hyperthyroidism patients plus 17 patients who later progressed to ophthalmopathy. Broad study findings and their caveats: Most expanded thyroid clonotypes (frequency above 0.001) were also found in blood, which suggests that blood repertoires may mirror thyroid immune responses. No statistical method was used to fix the sample size in advance, and group allocation was not hidden from the investigators. In validation, the model predicted progression to ophthalmopathy with around 71% sensitivity and less than 75% specificity, a median of about six months before onset. Ophthalmopathy was separated from stable hyperthyroidism by a 13 V-J signature model, with 87.88% sensitivity and approximately 81% specificity obtained in cross-validation and 80%/75% obtained in testing.

The TCR beta CDR3 regions were amplified from RNA transcripts. For the first round of RT-PCR on the TCR CDR3, the HTBI primer set was used together with the Qiagen OneStep RT-PCR kit. Libraries were constructed in a second round of multiplex PCR, after which size selection and purification were carried out. Libraries were sequenced paired-end with 100 bp reads on an Illumina HiSeq2000. The original pipeline was this. SOAPnuke was used to process the raw data, removing reads that contained adapters or uncalled bases, had a mean Phred below 15, or lacked an exact match to the constant primer or identifier. COPE v1.2.5 was used to merge high-quality paired reads, and clonotypes were defined as unique nucleotide sequences. Clonotypes were aligned to IMGT TRBV, TRBD and TRBJ reference segments using MiTCR v1.1. The analysis was restricted to V-J combinations with a frequency above 0.0001, which together covered just over 98% of the repertoires. A TCS score was defined as the ratio of F50 (clonal expansion) to E x V (chaos), with BLOSUM62-based TCRdist applied between CDR3 peptides within each V-J. Welch's t-statistics and random forest reduced approximately 520 V-J features to fewer than 15, which were used in a naive Bayes classifier (R e1071). TCRdb trimmed the raw reads at Q25, called clones with MiXCR and kept productive beta chains. Under each unique CDR3 protein, matching rows form one entry showing the most common genes and DNA. Clone size and V and J calls follow TCRdb, not the original study. This sample has about 500,000 distinct CDR3 sequences in its table, and around 15% of those were observed once. The ten largest make up approximately 32% of the sample.

The receptor's source is a woman in her thirties with Graves' ophthalmopathy. The sequenced sample consisted of blood. The chain uses TRBV5-1 and TRBJ2-7; no confident D gene assignment can be made. CDR3 region: CASSSGSPQYPEQYF. The DNA is as follows: TGCGCCAGCAGCTCGGGTAGTCCCCAGTATCCCGAGCAGTACTTC.